The 31 T cell receptor beta chains in this list originate from one sample, sequenced in a study of shared clonotypes between healthy human individuals. Assay used: immunoSEQ multiplex PCR; TCRdb lists only in-frame clones, some missing. The sample lists about 1.5 million clones; nearly 99% were seen once. Material: naive CD4+ T cells sorted from blood. Subset reported: CD45RA+ positively selected. These TCRs come from a man aged 25 to 40 in good health.

The chain is built from TRBV10-3 and TRBJ2-2; D not resolved. The germline gives CDR1 ENHRY, CDR2 SYGVKD. The V and J ends lost 8 bases and 0 bases respectively, with 10 bases between them. The CDR3 covers 14 residues. For the CDR3, the DNA is TGTGCCATCGGTCGGTGGTCGAACACCGGGGAGCTGTTTTTT. It is translated as CAIGRWSNTGELFF.

The chain recombines TRBV29-1 with TRBJ2-7; 7 bases match TRBD2. Germline V gene sequence: CDR1 SQVTM, CDR2 ANQGSEA. Trimming at V came to 6 bases and at J to 3 bases, leaving 11 bases not matched to a gene. The CDR3 length is 14 residues. The CDR3 sequence: CSVGGAGTNYEQYF. DNA of the CDR3: TGCAGCGTGGGAGGGGCGGGAACCAACTACGAGCAGTACTTC.

The chain uses TRBV7-2 and TRBJ1-4, with unresolved D. Germline V gene sequence: CDR1 SGHTA, CDR2 FQGNSA. CDR3 length: 14 amino acids. Trimming shortened V by 5 bases and J by 5 bases, and 12 bases separated the two germline ends. The CDR3 DNA sequence: TGTGCCAGCAGCGCAACAAGGTCAAATGAAAAACTGTTTTTT. This gives the protein CASSATRSNEKLFF.

This CDR3 reads CASRDSGTTEAFF. The CDR3 DNA follows: TGTGCCAGCAGAGACTCTGGGACCACTGAAGCTTTCTTT. The J gene is TRBJ1-1, the V gene TRBV6-6, with a possible D match to TRBD1 (5 bases). V was shortened by 6 bases and J by 4 bases, with 12 bases between the two germline ends. This CDR3 comprises 13 residues. CDR1 and CDR2 (germline): MNHNY, SVGAGI (reference sequence).

The genes are TRBV7-9 and TRBJ1-5; D not certain. The CDR3 totals 14 residues. Germline V gene data show CDR1 as SEHNR and CDR2 as FQNEAQ (reference sequence). V was trimmed by 1 base and J by 6 bases, leaving 10 bases between them. CDR3: CASSLEQFTQPQHF. The DNA for the CDR3 is TGTGCCAGCAGCTTAGAACAGTTCACTCAGCCCCAGCATTTT.

The V gene is TRBV12-5, the J gene TRBJ1-2, with D unclear. V was trimmed by 2 bases and J by 7 bases, leaving 14 bases between them. The CDR3 spans 14 residues. CDR1 and CDR2 from the germline V gene are LGHNT and FRNRAP. The CDR3 DNA follows: TGTGCTAGTGGTTTGTTTCCGCAGGTTTCTGGCTACACCTTC. Residues: CASGLFPQVSGYTF.

A single count supports this clone. The chain combines TRBV10-2 with TRBJ1-1; no firm D call. The CDR3 consists of 13 residues. Trimming removed 3 bases at V and 4 bases at J, with 9 bases between. Germline CDR1 is WSHSY and CDR2 is SAAADI. CDR3 in amino acids: CASSDPGGTEAFF. The CDR3 nucleotides read TGCGCCAGCAGTGACCCTGGTGGCACTGAAGCTTTCTTT.

About this clone itself: Additional DNA sequences in this sample encode the identical CDR3. The rearrangement uses TRBV5-1 and TRBJ2-1, with TRBD1 as a possible D gene (6 bases). This CDR3 spans 14 amino acids. Trimming left V 0 bases short and J 6 bases short, with 10 bases between. CDR1 and CDR2 (germline): SGHRS, YFSETQ. CDR3 sequence (DNA): TGCGCCAGCAGCTTGGTTGCAGGGGTCAATGAGCAGTTCTTC. It translates to CASSLVAGVNEQFF. Variable domain in full (rest from reference TRBV5-1 and TRBJ2-1): KAGVTQTPRYLIKTRGQQVTLSCSPISGHRSVSWYQQTPGQGLQFLFEYFSETQRNKGNFPGRFSGRQFSNSRSEMNVSTLELGDSALYLCASSLVAGVNEQFFGPGTRLTVL.

V usage is TRBV6-5 and J usage is TRBJ1-3; no clear D gene. CDR3 length equals 13 residues. Trimming removed 6 bases from V and 3 bases from J, with 9 bases in between. CDR1 is MNHEY, CDR2 SVGAGI, per germline. DNA for the CDR3: TGTGCCAGCAGAGCCCCGGGTGGAAACACCATATATTTT. This translates into CASRAPGGNTIYF.

The CDR3 region has the DNA TGTGCCAGTAGTCCTATGGACAGGACCTACGAGCAGTACTTC. This sequence encodes CASSPMDRTYEQYF. The chain employs TRBV19 and TRBJ2-7; TRBD1 matches at 7 bases. This CDR3 has 14 amino acids. Germline trimming cut 5 bases from V and 2 bases from J; bases unmatched to any gene: 6. The germline CDR1 and CDR2 sequences are LNHDA and SQIVND (reference sequence).

On this clone itself: Additional DNA sequences in this sample encode the identical CDR3. The chain uses TRBV19 and TRBJ2-2; D gene ambiguous. Deletions cut 2 bases from V and 0 bases from J, with 7 bases between. Germline V lookup: CDR1 LNHDA, CDR2 SQIVND (reference sequence). The CDR3 has 15 residues. The chain's CDR3 is CASSITGANTGELFF. For the CDR3, the DNA is TGTGCCAGTAGTATAACCGGTGCGAACACCGGGGAGCTGTTTTTT.

The chain carries TRBV28 and TRBJ2-5; D is perhaps TRBD1 (6 bases). Germline-derived CDR1 and CDR2 are MDHEN and SYDVKM. The V end was cut by 3 bases, the J end by 5 bases, with 16 bases between. The CDR3 sequence is 15 residues long. The CDR3 here is CASSLGRGREETQYF. Here the CDR3 DNA reads TGTGCCAGCAGTTTGGGCAGGGGAAGAGAGGAGACCCAGTACTTC.

V usage is TRBV4-3 and J usage is TRBJ1-2, with a possible D match to TRBD1 (6 bases). Germline CDR1 LGHNA, CDR2 YSLEER. V gave up 0 bases and J gave up 4 bases, with 9 bases separating them. The CDR3 loop spans 14 amino acids. The CDR3 sequence is CASSQDRGAYGYTF. In nucleotides, the CDR3 is TGCGCCAGCAGCCAAGATAGGGGGGCCTATGGCTACACCTTC.

The chain is built from TRBV28 and TRBJ2-1; D is perhaps TRBD1 or TRBD2 (6 bases each). From germline, CDR1 is MDHEN and CDR2 SYDVKM. Trimming took 7 bases from V and 0 from J, leaving 22 bases between them. The CDR3 runs to 18 residues. CDR3 DNA: TGTGCCAGCAATGGGGGCGGGGCATTCGGACCCTCCTACAATGAGCAGTTCTTC. Its protein is CASNGGGAFGPSYNEQFF.

Worth noting for this clone: This sample includes further DNA sequences coding for the same CDR3. This rearrangement joins TRBV2 to TRBJ2-7, with D unresolved. The CDR3 has 13 amino acids. The germline CDR1 and CDR2 sequences are SNHLY and FYNNEI. Trimming shortened V by 3 bases and J by 2 bases, and 8 bases separated the two germline ends. CDR3 protein: CASSEGLPYEQYF. CDR3 coding DNA: TGTGCCAGCAGTGAGGGTTTACCCTACGAGCAGTACTTC. The full variable domain, its missing parts supplied by reference TRBV2 and TRBJ2-7, is EPEVTQTPSHQVTQMGQEVILRCVPISNHLYFYWYRQILGQKVEFLVSFYNNEISEKSEIFDDQFSVERPDGSNFTLKIRSTKLEDSAMYFCASSEGLPYEQYFGPGTRLTVT.

CDR3 loop: CASSLGDRIYNEQFF. The CDR3 nucleotides are TGTGCCAGCAGCTTAGGGGACCGGATCTACAATGAGCAGTTCTTC. This chain links TRBV14 with TRBJ2-1; D is possibly TRBD1 or TRBD2 (5 bases each). Germline V CDR1 and CDR2: SGHDN, FVKESK. This CDR3 region has 15 residues. V lost 5 bases and J lost 3, with 14 bases in between.

This sequence joins TRBV5-1 and TRBJ2-7; a weak D match, TRBD2 (6 bases). The V gene lost 0 bases and the J gene lost 2 bases, with 9 bases spanning the gap. CDR1 is SGHRS, CDR2 YFSETQ, per germline. The CDR3 loop spans 14 amino acids. DNA of the CDR3: TGCGCCAGCAGCTTGGTGGGCGGGACCTACGAGCAGTACTTC. Translated: CASSLVGGTYEQYF.

J is TRBJ2-5 and V is TRBV25-1; 7 positions agree with TRBD2. After removal of 6 bases from V and 5 bases from J, the junction contained 6 bases not matched to a gene. The germline V gene has CDR1 MGHDK and CDR2 SYGVNS. The CDR3 consists of 13 residues. The CDR3 here is CASRETSRETQYF. The CDR3 nucleotides are TGTGCCAGCAGGGAGACTAGCAGGGAGACCCAGTACTTC.

In its sample, this clone was seen once. This chain connects TRBV11-2 to TRBJ2-1; D gene ambiguous. CDR1 and CDR2 (germline): SGHAT, FQNNGV. CDR3 length equals 15 residues. Between the trimmed V and J ends, which lost 3 bases and 0 bases, there was a span of 9 bases. The CDR3 DNA reads as TGTGCCAGCAGCTTGGTGGATTTCTCCTACAATGAGCAGTTCTTC. Its translation: CASSLVDFSYNEQFF. Full variable domain (remainder filled in from reference TRBV11-2 and TRBJ2-1): EAGVAQSPRYKIIEKRQSVAFWCNPISGHATLYWYQQILGQGPKLLIQFQNNGVVDDSQLPKDRFSAERLKGVDSTLKIQPAKLEDSAVYLCASSLVDFSYNEQFFGPGTRLTVL.

This chain joins TRBV7-3 and TRBJ2-2; D is possibly TRBD2 (6 bases). Trimming shortened V by 4 bases and J by 6 bases, and 12 bases separated the two germline ends. Per the germline V gene, CDR1 is SGHTA and CDR2 is FQGTGA. The CDR3 is 14 residues long. CDR3 in amino acids: CASSSAGTAGELFF. The CDR3 DNA reads as TGTGCCAGCAGCTCGGCGGGGACCGCCGGGGAGCTGTTTTTT.

With regard to this clone: Within the sample, other DNA sequences also encode this same CDR3. The rearrangement uses TRBV9 and TRBJ2-3, with TRBD2 identical over 10 bases. Germline V gene lookup returns CDR1 SGDLS and CDR2 YYNGEE. The V segment lost 0 bases and the J segment 4 bases; nucleotides outside the gene matches: 2. This CDR3 region has 15 residues. The CDR3 here is CASSVGLAGADTQYF. In DNA form, the CDR3 reads TGTGCCAGCAGCGTAGGACTAGCGGGCGCAGATACGCAGTATTTT.

The V and J genes are TRBV18 and TRBJ2-7; D is uncertain. V lost 3 bases to trimming and J lost 0 bases, with 9 bases between them. The CDR3 is made up of 14 amino acids. CDR1 and CDR2 from the germline V gene are KGHSH and LQKENI. The CDR3 sequence: CASSPARSSYEQYF. CDR3 in DNA: TGTGCCAGCTCACCGGCTCGGAGCTCCTACGAGCAGTACTTC.

CDR3 DNA sequence: TGCAGCGTTGAAGATCGGCGGCTAGCTGATGAGCAGTTCTTC. Its protein is CSVEDRRLADEQFF. The chain employs TRBV29-1 and TRBJ2-1; D is perhaps TRBD2 (5 bases). The CDR3 covers 14 residues. CDR1 is SQVTM and CDR2 is ANQGSEA in the germline V gene. Trimming took off 0 bases at V and 8 bases at J, with 14 bases between the two ends.

The chain carries TRBV1 and TRBJ2-7; the table's D call TRBD2 went unverified against the DNA. TRBV1 is annotated as a pseudogene. The CDR3 runs 14 residues. CDR3 DNA sequence: TGCACCAGCAGACTAGCGGGAGAGTCCAACGAGCAGTACTTC. This sequence encodes CTSRLAGESNEQYF.

The chain joins TRBV18 to TRBJ2-1; 8 nucleotides match TRBD2. The junction had 5 bases not matched to a gene; V was cut back by 0 bases and J by 4 bases. This CDR3 has 16 residues. Germline-derived CDR1 and CDR2 are KGHSH and LQKENI. The CDR3 DNA is TGTGCCAGCTCACCACCGAGGCTAGCGGGTTACAATGAGCAGTTCTTC. Translated: CASSPPRLAGYNEQFF.

The genes are TRBV7-6 and TRBJ2-3; D is uncertain. V was trimmed by 6 bases and J by 2 bases, leaving 12 bases between them. Germline CDR1 and CDR2: SGHVS and FNYEAQ. The CDR3 has 14 residues. CDR3 nucleotide sequence: TGTGCCAGCAGTTTTTCCGTGTACACAGATACGCAGTATTTT. Residues: CASSFSVYTDTQYF.

V and J are TRBV20-1 and TRBJ2-5, with D hard to call. V shed 2 bases and J shed 3 bases, with 4 bases lying between them. CDR1 is DFQATT, CDR2 SNEGSKA, per germline (reference sequence). The CDR3 contains 11 residues. This CDR3 reads CSARLEETQYF. The CDR3 DNA is TGCAGTGCTAGATTGGAAGAGACCCAGTACTTC.

The rearrangement uses TRBV6-5 and TRBJ2-7; no firm D call. The germline V gene has CDR1 MNHEY and CDR2 SVGAGI. The V end lost 0 bases, the J end lost 5 bases, and 5 bases lay between the germline ends. This CDR3 comprises 12 residues. The CDR3 sequence is CASSYSNNEQYF. Written as DNA, the CDR3 is TGTGCCAGCAGTTACTCGAACAACGAGCAGTACTTC.

In this sample, this clone turned up once. The rearrangement uses TRBV7-9 and TRBJ2-3; D gene ambiguous. The V end lost 2 bases, the J end lost 4 bases, and 10 bases lay between the germline ends. Per the germline V gene, CDR1 is SEHNR and CDR2 is FQNEAQ (reference sequence). The CDR3 sequence is 14 residues long. CDR3 amino acids: CASSLMTPPDTQYF. DNA for the CDR3: TGTGCCAGCAGCTTAATGACTCCGCCAGATACGCAGTATTTT.

The chain employs TRBV19 and TRBJ2-7; tentatively, D is TRBD1 (5 bases). CDR1 and CDR2 from the germline V gene are LNHDA and SQIVND (reference sequence). The length of the CDR3 is 15 residues. Trimming removed 2 bases at V and 4 bases at J, with 15 bases between. The CDR3 loop reads CASSIKKGVSYEQYF. The CDR3, as DNA: TGTGCCAGTAGTATAAAAAAAGGGGTTTCATACGAGCAGTACTTC.

This clone was observed a single time. V and J are TRBV28 and TRBJ1-2; 9 positions match TRBD1. The CDR3 length is 15 residues. The germline gives CDR1 MDHEN, CDR2 SYDVKM. V dropped 2 bases and J dropped 4; count of bases not matched to a gene: 5. The CDR3 DNA reads TGTGCCAGCAGTTTACAGACAGGGGGACGCTATGGCTACACCTTC. The encoded protein is CASSLQTGGRYGYTF.